The 7 T cell receptor beta chains listed next were all sequenced from one sample in a study of early T cells in non-severe SARS-CoV-2 infection. Via MiXCR, TCRdb re-called the 5' RACE reads, giving one row per CDR3 protein. The data contain about 50,000 distinct CDR3 sequences, 12% of them singletons. The sample here was whole blood, taken at baseline. These receptors originate from an adult who was a healthcare worker with PCR-confirmed SARS-CoV-2 infection or an uninfected control (not recorded which).

This clonotype was picked up a small number of times. V gene TRBV6-2 or TRBV6-3 combines with J gene TRBJ2-1; a possible D gene is TRBD2 (5 bases). The CDR3 covers 14 residues. With 2 bases removed from V and 3 bases from J, the gap between germline ends came to 8 bases. CDR1 MNHEY and CDR2 SVGEGT come from the germline V gene. CDR3 residues: CASSYTGDYNEQFF. The CDR3 DNA follows: TGTGCCAGCAGTTACACCGGGGACTACAATGAGCAGTTCTTC.

By share of the sample, this clonotype is medium-sized. V gene TRBV10-2 combines with J gene TRBJ2-2, with D uncertain. Germline V CDR1 and CDR2: WSHSY, SAAADI. The V and J ends lost 6 bases and 0 bases respectively, with 11 bases between them. The CDR3 consists of 15 residues. CDR3: CASSALATNTGELFF. CDR3 DNA: TGCGCCAGCAGCGCTCTTGCGACGAACACCGGGGAGCTGTTTTTT.

This clonotype was recorded a few times. The chain uses TRBV18 and TRBJ1-1, with D perhaps matching TRBD1 (5 bases). The CDR3 contains 13 residues. In germline, CDR1 is KGHSH, CDR2 LQKENI. V lost 5 bases to trimming and J lost 5 bases, with 12 bases between them. The CDR3 loop reads CASSATDLTEAFF. The CDR3 DNA sequence: TGTGCCAGCTCAGCGACAGATCTGACTGAAGCTTTCTTT. Variable domain in full (rest from reference TRBV18 and TRBJ1-1): NAGVMQNPRHLVRRRGQEARLRCSPMKGHSHVYWYRQLPEEGLKFMVYLQKENIIDESGMPKERFSAEFPKEGPSILRIQQVVRGDSAAYFCASSATDLTEAFFGQGTRLTVV.

This clonotype was counted a few times. V and J are TRBV7-3 and TRBJ2-5; D remains ambiguous. Trimming stripped 1 base from V and 5 bases from J, with 14 bases between. This CDR3 contains 15 residues. CDR1 and CDR2 from the germline V gene are SGHTA and FQGTGA. The CDR3 loop reads CASSLNPVKGETQYF. Here the CDR3 DNA reads TGTGCCAGCAGCTTAAACCCGGTTAAGGGCGAGACCCAGTACTTC.

This clonotype was observed at least ten times. V and J are TRBV19 and TRBJ2-1, with 10 bases lining up with TRBD2. The CDR3 is 17 residues long. V lost 4 bases to trimming and J lost 3 bases; unmatched junction nucleotides: 9. Germline V CDR1 and CDR2: LNHDA, SQIVND (reference sequence). CDR3 sequence reads: CASSTTSGKRFYNEQFF. The CDR3 nucleotides are TGTGCCAGTAGTACTACTAGCGGGAAGAGGTTCTACAATGAGCAGTTCTTC.

This clonotype was seen ten or more times. This CDR3 is CASTNMNTEAFF. In nucleotides, the CDR3 is TGTGCCAGTACCAACATGAACACTGAAGCTTTCTTT. The chain links TRBV19 to TRBJ1-1; no clear D. Per germline, CDR1 LNHDA and CDR2 SQIVND (reference sequence). Trimming removed 7 bases from V and 0 bases from J, with 6 bases in between. CDR3 length equals 12 residues.

The table lists this clonotype with many counts. The gene calls are TRBV18 and TRBJ2-7; TRBD1 matches at 9 bases. There are 14 residues in the CDR3. The trim removed 6 bases at V and 5 bases at J, leaving 8 bases unmatched. Germline assignment: CDR1 KGHSH and CDR2 LQKENI. CDR3: CASSRTGEPHEQYF. The CDR3 DNA sequence: TGTGCCAGCTCCCGGACAGGGGAACCCCACGAGCAGTACTTC.